The rows below give T cell receptor beta chains drawn from one sample of a study of control samples from healthy donors and cancer patients. Generated by immunoSEQ multiplex PCR, the TCRdb table keeps only in-frame clones and is missing some. Of some 110,000 clones in the sample, about 93% were seen once. Sequenced input: blood. These receptors were collected from a man aged 25 to 45 in good health. CDR3s include the opening cysteine and the closing phenylalanine or tryptophan. The D gene is left open where the match is weak. The size of a clone is reported for some rows only, either as once, few or many, or as a class for expanded clones.

v_call	j_call	d_call	clone_size	cdr3_nt	cdr3_aa
TRBV7-9	TRBJ2-6	TRBD2	.	TGTGCCAGCAGCGGTACTAGCGGGGGGGCCGCTACTGTGGCCAACGTCCTGACTTTC	CASSGTSGGAATVANVLTF
TRBV18	TRBJ2-7	.	few	TGTGCCAGCTCCGGGACGAATACCTACGAGCAGTACTTC	CASSGTNTYEQYF
TRBV6-6	TRBJ1-1	.	.	TGTGCCAGCACCCTCTCACCACGGGGTGACGCTGAAGCTTTCTTT	CASTLSPRGDAEAFF
TRBV10-3	TRBJ1-6	.	.	TGTGCCATCAGTGACTTCAGGGGTCCCTATTCACCCCTCCACTTT	CAISDFRGPYSPLHF
TRBV19	TRBJ2-7	.	.	TGTGCCAGTAGTATAGGGTTGCAGGTCGGCGAGCAGTACTTC	CASSIGLQVGEQYF
TRBV19	TRBJ2-2	.	.	TGTGCCAGTAGTCCAACAGTGAACACCGGGGAGCTGTTTTTT	CASSPTVNTGELFF
TRBV6-4	TRBJ2-3	.	.	TGTGCCAGCAGTGTACCGGGTACAGATACGCAGTATTTT	CASSVPGTDTQYF
TRBV5-1	TRBJ2-3	TRBD2	.	TGCGCCAGCAGCTTAAGGCCCAGCGGGGGCACAGATACGCAGTATTTT	CASSLRPSGGTDTQYF
TRBV18	TRBJ1-1	TRBD1	.	TGTGCCAGCTCCCCTAAGGACAGGACGGTTGAAGCTTTCTTT	CASSPKDRTVEAFF
TRBV24-1	TRBJ1-1	.	.	TGTGCCACCAGTGAACATTCGAACACTGAAGCTTTCTTT	CATSEHSNTEAFF
TRBV12-3/TRBV12-4	TRBJ1-2	.	.	TGTGCCACCAGAGCGACACGAGGCTACACCTTC	CATRATRGYTF
TRBV5-1	TRBJ2-1	.	.	TGCGCCAGCAGCTTGCGGGCGGCGGGGTCCTACAATGAGCAGTTCTTC	CASSLRAAGSYNEQFF
TRBV5-6	TRBJ1-6	.	.	TGTGCCAGCAGCTCCGGGGCCAATAATTCACCCCTCCACTTT	CASSSGANNSPLHF
TRBV29-1	TRBJ2-1	.	.	TGCAGCGTTGTACGGCTCCTTCGGGCGGCCTACAATGAGCAGTTCTTC	CSVVRLLRAAYNEQFF
TRBV4-1	TRBJ2-4	.	.	TGCGCCAGCAGCCAAGAAGTCCTTCTAGCCAAAAACATTCAGTACTTC	CASSQEVLLAKNIQYF
TRBV3-1/TRBV3-2	TRBJ1-2	TRBD1	.	TGTGCCAGCAGTTCTCCCGGGACAGTTGATTATGGCTACACCTTC	CASSSPGTVDYGYTF
TRBV28	TRBJ1-5	.	.	TGTGCCAGCAGTGGTCGGGCGGGGTCCCAGCCCCAGCATTTT	CASSGRAGSQPQHF
TRBV13	TRBJ2-7	.	.	TGTGCCAGCAGCTTAAAACCTCACTACGAGCAGTACTTC	CASSLKPHYEQYF
TRBV4-2	TRBJ2-5	.	.	TGTGCCAGCAGCCAAGTCGGACTTGAGGCCCAGTACTTC	CASSQVGLEAQYF
TRBV10-1	TRBJ2-2	.	once	TGCGCCAGCAGTGAGGCGACCGGGGAGCTGTTTTTT	CASSEATGELFF
TRBV7-9	TRBJ1-6	.	.	TGTGCCAGCAGCGCAGGAAATTCACCCCTCCACTTT	CASSAGNSPLHF
TRBV5-1	TRBJ1-1	.	.	TGCGCCAGCAGCTCCGGACAGTTGAACACTGAAGCTTTCTTT	CASSSGQLNTEAFF
TRBV6-1	TRBJ2-5	.	.	TGTGCCAGCAGTGACCCGTATCGGGAGACCCAGTACTTC	CASSDPYRETQYF
TRBV9	TRBJ1-1	.	.	TGTGCCAGCAGCTTCAAGACAGAGGGGTCCACTGAAGCTTTCTTT	CASSFKTEGSTEAFF
TRBV6-5	TRBJ1-2	TRBD1	.	TGTGCCAGCAGTTATACAGGGACAGGCTATGGCTACACCTTC	CASSYTGTGYGYTF
TRBV6-4	TRBJ2-3	.	.	TGTGCCAGCAGTGACTCGGGGTCGCTCGATACGCAGTATTTT	CASSDSGSLDTQYF
TRBV2	TRBJ1-2	.	.	TGTGCCAGCAGTGAAGCGGAAACCTATGGCTACACCTTC	CASSEAETYGYTF
TRBV18	TRBJ2-3	.	.	TGTGCCAGCTCACCACCATTCGGGGGTCAATTCACAGATACGCAGTATTTT	CASSPPFGGQFTDTQYF
TRBV18	TRBJ1-4	TRBD1	.	TGTGCCAGCTCACGAGAGCAGACAGGGAGTCGAGAAAAACTGTTTTTT	CASSREQTGSREKLFF
TRBV6-5	TRBJ2-5	TRBD1	.	TGTGCCAGCAGTTATCGGACAGGGGCTAGCCAAGAGACCCAGTACTTC	CASSYRTGASQETQYF
TRBV7-9	TRBJ1-1	TRBD1	.	TGTGCCAGCAGCGAGGGGGCGAGCACTGAAGCTTTCTTT	CASSEGASTEAFF
TRBV30	TRBJ1-2	TRBD1	once	TGTGCCTGGACCCCCCCCGACAGGGGGAGAAAGGGCTACACCTTC	CAWTPPDRGRKGYTF
TRBV5-1	TRBJ2-1	.	.	TGCGCCTCCTCGGACTCAAATCTAGGGAAGTTCTTC	CASSDSNLGKFF
TRBV2	TRBJ1-4	.	.	TGTGCCAGCAACAGGGCAGATGAAAAACTGTTTTTT	CASNRADEKLFF
TRBV15	TRBJ2-2	TRBD2	once	TGTGCCACCAGCAGCGAAAGATCTAGCGGGGGGCGGAACACCGGGGAGCTGTTTTTT	CATSSERSSGGRNTGELFF
TRBV6-5	TRBJ1-5	.	once	TGTGCCAGCAGTTACTCCAGTAGGAATCAGCCCCAGCATTTT	CASSYSSRNQPQHF
TRBV12-3/TRBV12-4	TRBJ2-7	.	once	TGTGCCAGCAGTTCCCCCGGGACCGGGAAGCAGTACTTC	CASSSPGTGKQYF
TRBV7-8	TRBJ2-7	.	few	TGTGCCAGCAGCCCATCCTACGGGGGCCCCTACGAGCAGTACTTC	CASSPSYGGPYEQYF
TRBV19	TRBJ1-3	.	.	TGTGCCAGTAGTATAGCCCACGGACCGCGCTCTGGAAACACCATATATTTT	CASSIAHGPRSGNTIYF
TRBV6-5	TRBJ1-3	.	.	TGTGCCAGCAGTTCCACAGGGTTCTCTGGAAACACCATATATTTT	CASSSTGFSGNTIYF
TRBV19	TRBJ1-1	.	.	TGTGCCAGTAGTCCCGCCGGATGGGAAGCTTTCTTT	CASSPAGWEAFF
TRBV12-3/TRBV12-4	TRBJ1-2	.	.	TGTGCCAGCAGTGAATCAGCACGAGGCTACACCTTC	CASSESARGYTF